A selection of T cell receptor beta chains follows, all from one sample in a study of OX40 agonist ivuxolimab in advanced cancers. Sequencing was performed with immunoSEQ multiplex PCR; in TCRdb, only in-frame clones are kept and a portion is missing. The sample includes over 55,000 clones, 65% to 85% of them seen just once. This sample comprised CD4+ or CD8+ T cells sorted from blood, obtained in a trial of the OX40 agonist ivuxolimab. These receptors were obtained from an adult with an advanced solid tumor such as melanoma, head and neck, liver or kidney cancer. Both conserved end residues are part of each CDR3. The D gene is left open where the match is weak. Clone size is shown for a subset of rows, as once, few, many or a class of expanded clone.

abundance | d_gene | j_gene | v_gene | CDR3nt | CDR3aa
NA | NA | TRBJ2-3 | TRBV5-1 | TGCGCCAGCAGCCAGGGCACTAGCACAGATACGCAGTATTTT | CASSQGTSTDTQYF
NA | NA | TRBJ1-3 | TRBV4-2 | TGTGCCAGCAGCCAAGGTAGTAGGCTAGGAGCTGGAAACACCATATATTTT | CASSQGSRLGAGNTIYF
NA | NA | TRBJ1-5 | TRBV6-5 | TGTGCCAGCAGTTCTAGGGGGAATAGCAATCAGCCCCAGCATTTT | CASSSRGNSNQPQHF
NA | TRBD1 | TRBJ2-2 | TRBV5-4 | TGTGCCAGCAGCCGTCCCGGGACAGGGTTTGGCGGCACCGGGGAGCTGTTTTTT | CASSRPGTGFGGTGELFF
NA | NA | TRBJ1-1 | TRBV9 | TGTGCCAGCAGCGTAGGAACAGGGCTGAACACTGAAGCTTTCTTT | CASSVGTGLNTEAFF
NA | NA | TRBJ1-1 | TRBV27 | TGTGCCAGCAGTCCATCCGTCCCGGCACCTACAAAGAACACTGAAGCTTTCTTT | CASSPSVPAPTKNTEAFF
NA | NA | TRBJ2-3 | TRBV6-5 | TGTGCCAGCAGTTACGGCGCGGATCCTGGCACAGATACGCAGTATTTT | CASSYGADPGTDTQYF
NA | TRBD1 | TRBJ2-7 | TRBV5-4 | TGTGCCAGCAGCTTCAAGCCGGGACAGGGTTACGAGCAGTACTTC | CASSFKPGQGYEQYF
medium-sized | TRBD1 | TRBJ1-1 | TRBV4-3 | TGCGCCAGCAGTCGACAGGGCATGAACACTGAAGCTTTCTTT | CASSRQGMNTEAFF
NA | TRBD2 | TRBJ2-1 | TRBV6-1 | TGTGCCAGCAGTGAACTAGCGGGAGGGGGTCGGAATGAGCAGTTCTTC | CASSELAGGGRNEQFF
NA | NA | TRBJ1-1 | TRBV29-1 | TGCAGCGTTGTAGGCAACTTGAACACTGAAGCTTTCTTT | CSVVGNLNTEAFF
NA | TRBD2 | TRBJ2-1 | TRBV5-4 | TGTGCCAGCCAAGCGGGGAGTGATGAGCAGTTCTTC | CASQAGSDEQFF
NA | NA | TRBJ2-7 | TRBV30 | TGTGCCTGGAGTCCTCTGGGCTACGAGCAGTACTTC | CAWSPLGYEQYF
NA | NA | TRBJ1-1 | TRBV2 | TGTGCCAGCAGTGAAGAGGTGTTGAACACTGAAGCTTTCTTT | CASSEEVLNTEAFF
NA | NA | TRBJ2-6 | TRBV11-3 | TGTGCCAGCAGCTTAGGCAGGTCTGGAGGGGCCAACGTCCTGACTTTC | CASSLGRSGGANVLTF
NA | TRBD2 | TRBJ2-2 | TRBV4-2 | TGTGCCAGCAGCCAAGTAGGCGGGAGCGGCACCGGGGAGCTGTTTTTT | CASSQVGGSGTGELFF
NA | NA | TRBJ2-1 | TRBV11-2 | TGTGCCAGCAGACGACTGGAGGGCTCCTACAATGAGCAGTTCTTC | CASRRLEGSYNEQFF
NA | NA | TRBJ2-3 | TRBV10-3 | TGTGCCATCAGTCCCCAAACCGCGTTGGGTACGCAGTATTTT | CAISPQTALGTQYF
NA | NA | TRBJ1-2 | TRBV30 | TGTGCCTGGAGCCCGGTAGGGGAAGGTGGCTACACCTTC | CAWSPVGEGGYTF
NA | NA | TRBJ2-3 | TRBV18 | TGTGCCAGCTCTCTAAACGCAGATGCCGATACGCAGTATTTT | CASSLNADADTQYF
NA | NA | TRBJ2-7 | TRBV30 | TGTGCCTGGAGTGGGGGCTTCTACGAGCAGTACTTC | CAWSGGFYEQYF
NA | NA | TRBJ2-3 | TRBV5-1 | TGCGCCAGCACACAGGGAAGCACAGATACGCAGTATTTT | CASTQGSTDTQYF
NA | TRBD1 | TRBJ2-1 | TRBV19 | TGTGCCAGTAGGGGACAGGGCGGCTACAATGAGCAGTTCTTC | CASRGQGGYNEQFF
NA | NA | TRBJ2-5 | TRBV4-1 | TGCGCCAGCAGCCAGGGATTACGGCCCCAAGAGACCCAGTACTTC | CASSQGLRPQETQYF
NA | TRBD1 | TRBJ1-1 | TRBV18 | TGTGCCAGCTCACGGCCGACAGGGGGATACACTGAAGCTTTCTTT | CASSRPTGGYTEAFF
NA | TRBD2 | TRBJ2-1 | TRBV7-3 | TGTGCCAGCAGCCCGATAGCGGGAGGAGGCCGTAGTGAGCAGTTCTTC | CASSPIAGGGRSEQFF
NA | NA | TRBJ2-1 | TRBV7-2 | TGTGCCAGCAGCTTATACGGCGGGGTCTCCTACAATGAGCAGTTCTTC | CASSLYGGVSYNEQFF
few | TRBD1 | TRBJ1-3 | TRBV11-2 | TGTGCCAGCAGCACTCAGGGGGGTGCTGGAAACACCATATATTTT | CASSTQGGAGNTIYF
NA | TRBD2 | TRBJ2-7 | TRBV5-4 | TGTGCCAGCAGCCGGGGACTAGCGGCTTCAACCTACGAGCAGTACTTC | CASSRGLAASTYEQYF
NA | NA | TRBJ2-3 | TRBV30 | TGTGCCTGGAACCCCGGGTACAGCAGGGGCCCAGATACGCAGTATTTT | CAWNPGYSRGPDTQYF
NA | TRBD2 | TRBJ2-1 | TRBV6-1 | TGTGCCAGCAGGATAGGACTAGCGGAGAACAATGAGCAGTTCTTC | CASRIGLAENNEQFF
NA | NA | TRBJ2-2 | TRBV7-9 | TGTGCCAGCAGCCCCGCGGTGAACACCGGGGAGCTGTTTTTT | CASSPAVNTGELFF
NA | NA | TRBJ1-1 | TRBV4-2 | TGTGCCAGCAGCCAGGACACCCCCGGGACGGGAACTACTGAAGCTTTCTTT | CASSQDTPGTGTTEAFF
NA | TRBD2 | TRBJ2-5 | TRBV6-1 | TGTGCCAGCGGAACTAGCGGGAGATTTGAGACCCAGTACTTC | CASGTSGRFETQYF
NA | TRBD2 | TRBJ2-5 | TRBV7-6 | TGTGCCAGCAGCTCCCTAAGCGGGGGGGAGACCCAGTACTTC | CASSSLSGGETQYF
NA | NA | TRBJ2-7 | TRBV10-3 | TGTGCCATCAGTGTGGGTAGGGCAGATGAAACCTACGAGCAGTACTTC | CAISVGRADETYEQYF
NA | NA | TRBJ1-2 | TRBV27 | TGTGCCAGCAGTTCCGTCAATAAATTAATTCAGGGACGAGGGGGCTACACCTTC | CASSSVNKLIQGRGGYTF
medium-sized | NA | TRBJ1-3 | TRBV7-2 | TGTGCCAGCAGCCAGGACACGACCATATATTTT | CASSQDTTIYF